These 28 T cell receptor beta chains came from one sample sequenced in a study of blood T cell repertoires in COVID-19. Using immunoSEQ multiplex PCR, the repertoire was profiled, and TCRdb retains in-frame clones only, with some absent. The sample includes 200,000 to 250,000 clones, roughly nine tenths of them seen just once. The sample comprised PBMCs or T cells enriched from blood (not recorded which). These receptors were taken from a woman under 40 who had recovered from COVID-19.

This chain links TRBV27 with TRBJ1-1; D may be TRBD1 (6 bases). Germline V gene sequence: CDR1 MNHEY, CDR2 SMNVEV (reference sequence). The CDR3 length is 18 residues. Trimming removed 1 base at V and 3 bases at J, with 21 bases between. The CDR3 is CASSLYYAGALGDTEAFF. The CDR3, as DNA: TGTGCCAGCAGTTTATACTATGCAGGGGCCCTAGGGGACACTGAAGCTTTCTTT.

This clone was found once. This CDR3 reads CATSKRAGTEAFF. CDR3 DNA sequence: TGTGCCACCAGCAAGAGAGCGGGCACTGAAGCTTTCTTT. V gene TRBV15 combines with J gene TRBJ1-1; the D is unclear. V was pared by 4 bases and J by 4 bases, with 10 bases between. The CDR3 runs 13 residues. The germline gives CDR1 LNHNV, CDR2 YYDKDF (reference sequence). Full variable domain (missing parts from reference TRBV15 and TRBJ1-1): DAMVIQNPRYQVTQFGKPVTLSCSQTLNHNVMYWYQQKSSQAPKLLFHYYDKDFNNEADTPDNFQSRRPNTSFCFLDIRSPGLGDTAMYLCATSKRAGTEAFFGQGTRLTVV.

The chain recombines TRBV19 with TRBJ2-7, with TRBD1 as a possible D gene (7 bases). V was trimmed by 10 bases and J by 6 bases, leaving 19 bases between them. In germline, CDR1 is LNHDA, CDR2 SQIVND (reference sequence). The CDR3 covers 13 residues. CDR3: CAKNITGEAEQYF. The CDR3 bases are TGTGCCAAGAACATAACAGGGGAGGCCGAGCAGTACTTC.

The V and J genes are TRBV5-5 and TRBJ2-2; 7 nucleotides match TRBD1. The length of the CDR3 is 16 residues. V lost 0 bases and J lost 0; bases outside the gene matches: 2. Germline CDR1 reads SGHKS; CDR2 reads YYEKEE (reference sequence). This CDR3 is CASSLGDRANTGELFF. DNA of the CDR3: TGTGCCAGCAGCTTGGGAGACAGGGCGAACACCGGGGAGCTGTTTTTT. Looking up the rest from reference TRBV5-5 and TRBJ2-2 gives the full variable domain: DAGVTQSPTHLIKTRGQQVTLRCSPISGHKSVSWYQQVLGQGPQFIFQYYEKEERGRGNFPDRFSARQFPNYSSELNVNALLLGDSALYLCASSLGDRANTGELFFGEGSRLTVL.

The chain is built from TRBV5-1 and TRBJ2-7; 8 bases match TRBD1. CDR3 length: 13 amino acids. J gave up 5 bases and V 2 bases, and 3 bases lay outside the gene matches. Germline assignment: CDR1 SGHRS and CDR2 YFSETQ. The CDR3 DNA reads TGCGCCAGCAGCTTAACAGGGGGGAACGAGCAGTACTTC. Its protein product is CASSLTGGNEQYF.

This clone was observed a handful of times. The chain uses TRBV5-4 and TRBJ1-1, with a tentative D call TRBD1 (5 bases). Trimming left V 2 bases short and J 1 base short, with 9 bases between. The CDR3 consists of 14 residues. Germline CDR1 is SGHNT and CDR2 is YYREEE (reference sequence). DNA for the CDR3: TGTGCCAGCAGCTTCTCTACAGGGAACACTGAAGCTTTCTTT. It translates to CASSFSTGNTEAFF. The whole variable domain, filled in from reference TRBV5-4 and TRBJ1-1, reads ETGVTQSPTHLIKTRGQQVTLRCSSQSGHNTVSWYQQALGQGPQFIFQYYREEENGRGNFPPRFSGLQFPNYSSELNVNALELDDSALYLCASSFSTGNTEAFFGQGTRLTVV.

The chain has TRBV6-2 or TRBV6-3 and TRBJ1-5, with a possible D match to TRBD1 (5 bases). The CDR3 consists of 14 residues. Germline CDR1 MNHEY, CDR2 SVGEGT. The ends were cut back, 5 bases at V and 4 bases at J, with 12 bases in the middle. CDR3 sequence (DNA): TGTGCCAGCAGTCTCCGGGACTGGAATCAGCCCCAGCATTTT. The encoded protein is CASSLRDWNQPQHF.

The rearrangement uses TRBV19 and TRBJ1-1, with D unclear. The V gene's germline CDR1 is LNHDA and CDR2 SQIVND (reference sequence). V dropped 3 bases and J dropped 1 base, with 3 bases sitting between them. This CDR3 comprises 12 residues. CDR3 sequence (DNA): TGTGCCAGTAGTATCGGGAACACTGAAGCTTTCTTT. This gives the protein CASSIGNTEAFF.

The V call is TRBV19, the J call TRBJ1-5; weak D call: TRBD1 (5 bases). V was clipped by 4 bases and J by 3 bases, with 13 bases between them. Germline V gene sequence: CDR1 LNHDA, CDR2 SQIVND (reference sequence). This CDR3 comprises 15 residues. Here the CDR3 DNA reads TGTGCCAGTAGTAGGGACGGGAGGTACAATCAGCCCCAGCATTTT. Its protein is CASSRDGRYNQPQHF. Variable domain in full (rest from reference TRBV19 and TRBJ1-5): DGGITQSPKYLFRKEGQNVTLSCEQNLNHDAMYWYRQDPGQGLRLIYYSQIVNDFQKGDIAEGYSVSREKKESFPLTVTSAQKNPTAFYLCASSRDGRYNQPQHFGDGTRLSIL.

The chain couples TRBV6-1 to TRBJ2-3; D perhaps matches TRBD2 (7 bases). Germline V gene lookup returns CDR1 MNHNS and CDR2 SASEGT. This CDR3 is built from 16 residues. Trimming pared 2 bases from V and 3 bases from J, leaving 15 bases between. CDR3 protein: CASSESRGAGTDTQYF. The CDR3 DNA sequence: TGTGCCAGCAGTGAATCTCGGGGGGCCGGGACAGATACGCAGTATTTT.

The rearrangement links TRBV7-3 to TRBJ2-1; no clear D gene. V shed 3 bases and J shed 6 bases, with 12 bases lying between them. Looked up from germline, CDR1 is SGHTA and CDR2 is FQGTGA. The CDR3 extends over 14 amino acids. CDR3 loop: CASSFSSRGNEQFF. Written as DNA, the CDR3 is TGTGCCAGCAGCTTTTCCAGTCGTGGCAATGAGCAGTTCTTC.

The gene calls are TRBV19 and TRBJ1-1, with TRBD1 matching 7 bases. There are 17 residues in the CDR3. V lost 6 bases to trimming and J lost 4 bases; unmatched junction nucleotides: 17. Germline CDR1 is LNHDA and CDR2 is SQIVND (reference sequence). DNA of the CDR3: TGTGCCAGTAGGGACAGGTCGTTTTCGGACCATGTCACTGAAGCTTTCTTT. It specifies CASRDRSFSDHVTEAFF.

The chain has TRBV5-6 and TRBJ2-7; D is unclear. Per germline, CDR1 SGHDT and CDR2 YYEEEE. V lost 0 bases, J lost 0 bases, and 13 bases lay in between. The CDR3 contains 16 residues. CDR3 sequence: CASSLGARPGSYEQYF. The CDR3, as DNA: TGTGCCAGCAGCTTGGGGGCCAGGCCAGGCTCCTACGAGCAGTACTTC.

The rearrangement joins TRBV10-3 to TRBJ1-1; D ambiguous. The V and J ends lost 4 bases and 5 bases respectively, with 17 bases between them. The CDR3 runs 15 residues. From germline, CDR1 is ENHRY and CDR2 SYGVKD. The CDR3 nucleotides read TGTGCCATCAGTGCCTCAAGGGAGGCCGTTACTGAAGCTTTCTTT. Its protein product is CAISASREAVTEAFF.

The V and J genes are TRBV7-2 and TRBJ2-7; TRBD2 aligns across 12 bases. From germline, CDR1 is SGHTA and CDR2 FQGNSA. V lost 2 bases and J lost 4; bases outside the gene matches: 6. The CDR3 sequence is 16 residues long. Here the CDR3 DNA reads TGTGCCAGCAGCTTACTAGCGGGGGGGCCCATGTACGAGCAGTACTTC. Translation: CASSLLAGGPMYEQYF. Full variable domain (outside the CDR3, taken from reference TRBV7-2 and TRBJ2-7): GAGVSQSPSNKVTEKGKDVELRCDPISGHTALYWYRQSLGQGLEFLIYFQGNSAPDKSGLPSDRFSAERTGGSVSTLTIQRTQQEDSAVYLCASSLLAGGPMYEQYFGPGTRLTVT.

The gene calls are TRBV2 and TRBJ1-1; D is perhaps TRBD1 (6 bases). In germline, CDR1 is SNHLY, CDR2 FYNNEI. CDR3 length: 15 amino acids. The germline V and J ends were trimmed by 2 bases and 3 bases, with 13 bases remaining between them. The CDR3 spells CASSEPQGRDTEAFF. The CDR3 nucleotides read TGTGCCAGCAGTGAACCTCAGGGGAGAGACACTGAAGCTTTCTTT.

The rearrangement uses TRBV12-3 or TRBV12-4 and TRBJ2-3; weak D call: TRBD1 (5 bases). Trimming cost V 5 bases and J 4 bases, with 10 bases left between them. This CDR3 region has 13 residues. In nucleotides, the CDR3 is TGTGCCAGCAGTGGGCAGGGCTCAGATACGCAGTATTTT. Translated, it gives CASSGQGSDTQYF.

V is TRBV19 and J is TRBJ1-2; 8 bases align to TRBD1. CDR1 is LNHDA and CDR2 is SQIVND in the germline V gene (reference sequence). The CDR3 spans 15 residues. J was trimmed by 8 bases and V by 5 bases; bases with no gene match: 13. The CDR3 sequence is CASSPGTGDLEGYTF. The CDR3 coding sequence is TGTGCCAGTAGTCCCGGGACAGGCGACTTGGAAGGCTACACCTTC.

DNA of the CDR3: TGTGCCAGCAGCTTAGAAGCAGGGGACAGTCGTCGCGCAGATACGCAGTATTTT. This gives the protein CASSLEAGDSRRADTQYF. The J gene is TRBJ2-3, the V gene TRBV11-3; TRBD1 matches at 7 bases. The CDR3 runs to 18 residues. Germline values: CDR1 SGHNT, CDR2 YENEEA. J gave up 4 bases and V 0 bases, and 13 bases lay outside the gene matches.

The V call is TRBV6-5, the J call TRBJ1-6; TRBD1 is a possible D gene (5 bases). The length of the CDR3 is 14 residues. Trimming left V 10 bases short and J 7 bases short, with 17 bases between. From germline, CDR1 is MNHEY and CDR2 SVGAGI. CDR3 sequence reads: CAIIKGFPNSPLHF. The CDR3 DNA follows: TGTGCCATCATAAAGGGGTTCCCAAATTCACCCCTCCACTTT.

The rearrangement joins TRBV5-8 to TRBJ2-1, with TRBD2 matching over 7 bases. CDR1 and CDR2 from the germline V gene are SGHTS and YDEGEE. Losses at the gene ends were 0 bases for V and 4 bases for J; bases not matched to a gene: 4. The CDR3 spans 15 residues. Here the CDR3 reads CASSLGLADYNEQFF. The CDR3 nucleotides are TGTGCCAGCAGCTTGGGCCTAGCGGATTACAATGAGCAGTTCTTC.

The chain combines TRBV19 with TRBJ1-2; 11 bases are shared with TRBD1. Germline lookup yields CDR1 LNHDA and CDR2 SQIVND (reference sequence). The CDR3 loop spans 13 amino acids. Germline trimming cut 3 bases from V and 8 bases from J; bases unmatched to any gene: 2. CDR3 nucleotides: TGTGCCAGTAGTATGGGGACAGGGGGAGGCTACACCTTC. It codes for CASSMGTGGGYTF.

The CDR3 protein is CASSPMGGNQPQHF. The DNA of the CDR3 is TGTGCCAGTAGTCCTATGGGAGGGAATCAGCCCCAGCATTTT. The chain is built from TRBV19 and TRBJ1-5; D gene ambiguous. V was trimmed by 5 bases and J by 4 bases, leaving 12 bases between them. Germline values: CDR1 LNHDA, CDR2 SQIVND (reference sequence). CDR3 length equals 14 residues.

This sequence joins TRBV24-1 and TRBJ2-2; D call uncertain. Germline loops: CDR1 KGHDR, CDR2 SFDVKD. This CDR3 has 14 residues. V dropped 2 bases and J dropped 9 bases, with 12 bases sitting between them. The CDR3 DNA is TGTGCCACCAGTGATTCGACACTCACGAGGGAGCTGTTTTTT. Translation: CATSDSTLTRELFF.

The chain uses TRBV5-6 and TRBJ1-1; D is perhaps TRBD1 (5 bases). V was trimmed by 4 bases and J by 1 base, leaving 11 bases between them. The CDR3 totals 14 residues. Germline CDR1 and CDR2: SGHDT and YYEEEE. In DNA form, the CDR3 reads TGTGCCAGCAGCCATGGGGGGTGGAACACTGAAGCTTTCTTT. This gives the protein CASSHGGWNTEAFF.

This chain links TRBV5-6 with TRBJ2-7, with a possible D match to TRBD1 (5 bases). With 2 bases removed from V and 3 bases from J, the gap between germline ends came to 15 bases. Germline assignment: CDR1 SGHDT and CDR2 YYEEEE. The CDR3 runs to 15 residues. The CDR3 DNA sequence: TGTGCCAGCAGCTTCTTCGTGCCAGGGAACTACGAGCAGTACTTC. It encodes CASSFFVPGNYEQYF.

This clone was seen more than once but under ten times. The chain uses TRBV12-3 or TRBV12-4 and TRBJ2-1; TRBD2 is a possible D gene (6 bases). The ends were cut back, 2 bases at V and 15 bases at J, with 17 bases in the middle. This CDR3 is built from 13 residues. The CDR3 is CASSLTSSVRTFF. In DNA form, the CDR3 reads TGTGCCAGCAGTTTAACCTCTAGCGTGCGGACGTTCTTC.

J is TRBJ2-2 and V is TRBV7-6, with 8 nucleotides matching TRBD2. CDR3 length: 17 amino acids. Germline CDR1 and CDR2: SGHVS and FNYEAQ. Losses at the gene ends were 6 bases for V and 6 bases for J; bases not matched to a gene: 15. CDR3 amino acids: CASRRTSSLTSPGELFF. CDR3 sequence (DNA): TGTGCCAGCAGACGGACTAGCTCCCTGACGTCCCCCGGGGAGCTGTTTTTT.